This is a list of T cell receptor beta chains from one sample in a study of T cell responses to AZD1222 COVID-19 vaccine. TCRdb's table, derived via immunoSEQ multiplex PCR, lists solely in-frame clones and lacks some. The sample contains under 200,000 clones, approximately 90% of which appear only once. Sample: peripheral blood, taken on day 0 of AZD1222 vaccination. The receptors were sampled from an adult in good health. Each CDR3 is given with its conserved first and last residue. Fields, in order: D gene, clone size, V gene, J gene, CDR3 DNA, CDR3 protein. The D gene is left open where the match is weak. Clone size is not always given. Where it is, it says once, few, many or a class for expanded clones.

D: TRBD2
size: -
V: TRBV6-6
J: TRBJ2-1
DNA: TGTGCCAGCAGCTCCCAGGGTCCGTTAGCGGGGGCCCTGGGCAATGAGCAGTTCTTC
CDR3: CASSSQGPLAGALGNEQFF

D: -
size: -
V: TRBV11-2
J: TRBJ2-3
DNA: TGTGCCAGCAGCTTAGCACTCCAGTTTCCAGATACGCAGTATTTT
CDR3: CASSLALQFPDTQYF

D: -
size: -
V: TRBV5-1
J: TRBJ2-2
DNA: TGCGCCAGCAGAGGGGGCACCGGGGAGCTGTTTTTT
CDR3: CASRGGTGELFF

D: -
size: -
V: TRBV18
J: TRBJ2-1
DNA: TGTGCCAGCTCAGTTAGGGCGCCGAGCTCCTACAATGAGCAGTTCTTC
CDR3: CASSVRAPSSYNEQFF

D: TRBD2
size: -
V: TRBV7-3
J: TRBJ2-7
DNA: TGTGCCAGCAGCCCAAAAGGGCTAGCGGGGGGAAAGGTCTACGAGCAGTACTTC
CDR3: CASSPKGLAGGKVYEQYF

D: -
size: -
V: TRBV2
J: TRBJ2-7
DNA: TGTGCCAGCAGTGAAGCGTCAGGCACACAAACCTTC
CDR3: CASSEASGTQTF

D: TRBD1
size: -
V: TRBV28
J: TRBJ1-4
DNA: TGTGCCAGCAGGACAGGGGGCGCGACTAATGAAAAACTGTTTTTT
CDR3: CASRTGGATNEKLFF

D: -
size: few
V: TRBV28
J: TRBJ1-6
DNA: TGTGCCAGCAGTTTAGGTCAGGTGTATAATTCACCCCTCCACTTT
CDR3: CASSLGQVYNSPLHF

D: -
size: -
V: TRBV3-1/TRBV3-2
J: TRBJ1-3
DNA: TGTGCCAGCAGCCAAGGCGGGGGCTCTGGAAACACCATATATTTT
CDR3: CASSQGGGSGNTIYF

D: -
size: once
V: TRBV12-3/TRBV12-4
J: TRBJ2-5
DNA: TGTGCCAGCAGCTGGGGTCCAGAGACCCAGTACTTC
CDR3: CASSWGPETQYF

D: -
size: -
V: TRBV28
J: TRBJ1-6
DNA: TGTGCCAGCAGACCGGGACACGCCTCACCCCTCCACTTT
CDR3: CASRPGHASPLHF

D: -
size: -
V: TRBV7-9
J: TRBJ1-1
DNA: TGTGCCAGCAGCCCGGGACATCAGAACACTGAAGCTTTCTTT
CDR3: CASSPGHQNTEAFF

D: -
size: -
V: TRBV28
J: TRBJ1-2
DNA: TGTGCCAGCAGTTTCGGCCGCTATGGCTACACCTTC
CDR3: CASSFGRYGYTF

D: TRBD2
size: -
V: TRBV14
J: TRBJ2-1
DNA: TGTGCCAGCTCCCCTCAGGTAGCGGGGGGTGAGCAGTTCTTC
CDR3: CASSPQVAGGEQFF

D: -
size: -
V: TRBV30
J: TRBJ1-3
DNA: TGTGCCTGGAGTGGGGGCTTGACTGGAAACACCATATATTTT
CDR3: CAWSGGLTGNTIYF

D: -
size: -
V: TRBV7-2
J: TRBJ1-5
DNA: TGTGCCAGCAGCCCGAAGGAAAAGGGTAGCAATCAGCCCCAGCATTTT
CDR3: CASSPKEKGSNQPQHF

D: -
size: -
V: TRBV3-1/TRBV3-2
J: TRBJ1-5
DNA: TGTGCCAGCAGCCAATCAGGTCGGCCAGGGGATCAGCCCCAGCATTTT
CDR3: CASSQSGRPGDQPQHF

D: -
size: -
V: TRBV3-1/TRBV3-2
J: TRBJ2-3
DNA: TGTGCCAGCAGCCAGAATCAGGTTCACACGCAGTATTTT
CDR3: CASSQNQVHTQYF

D: TRBD1
size: -
V: TRBV27
J: TRBJ1-2
DNA: TGTGCCAGCAGTTTCGCTAAGACAGGGTACTATGGCTACACCTTC
CDR3: CASSFAKTGYYGYTF